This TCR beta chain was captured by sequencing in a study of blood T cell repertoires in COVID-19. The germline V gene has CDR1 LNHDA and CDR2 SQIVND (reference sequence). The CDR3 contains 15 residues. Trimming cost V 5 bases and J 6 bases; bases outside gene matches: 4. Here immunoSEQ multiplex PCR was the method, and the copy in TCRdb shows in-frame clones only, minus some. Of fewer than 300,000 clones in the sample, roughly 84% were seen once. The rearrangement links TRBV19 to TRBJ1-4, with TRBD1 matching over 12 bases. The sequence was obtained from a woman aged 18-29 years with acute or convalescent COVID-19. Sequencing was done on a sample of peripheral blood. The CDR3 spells CASSGGTGGDEKLFF. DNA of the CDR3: TGTGCCAGTAGTGGAGGGACAGGGGGCGATGAAAAACTGTTTTTT.